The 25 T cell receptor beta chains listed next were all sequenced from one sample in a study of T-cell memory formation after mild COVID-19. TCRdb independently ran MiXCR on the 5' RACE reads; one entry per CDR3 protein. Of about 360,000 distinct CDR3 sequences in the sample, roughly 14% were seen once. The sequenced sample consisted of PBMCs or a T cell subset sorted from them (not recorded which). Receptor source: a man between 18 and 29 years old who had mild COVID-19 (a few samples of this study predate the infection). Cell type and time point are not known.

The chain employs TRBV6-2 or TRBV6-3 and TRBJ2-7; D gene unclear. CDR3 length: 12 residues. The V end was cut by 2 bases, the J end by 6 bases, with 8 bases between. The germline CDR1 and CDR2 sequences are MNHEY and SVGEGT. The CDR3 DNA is TGTGCCAGCAGTTACATGGTATCCGAGCAGTACTTC. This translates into CASSYMVSEQYF.

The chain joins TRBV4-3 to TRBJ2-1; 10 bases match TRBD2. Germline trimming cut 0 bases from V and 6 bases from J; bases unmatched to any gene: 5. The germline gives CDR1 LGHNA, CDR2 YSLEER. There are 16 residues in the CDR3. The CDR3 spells CASSQDWSGGANEQFF. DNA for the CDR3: TGCGCCAGCAGCCAAGATTGGAGCGGGGGGGCCAATGAGCAGTTCTTC.

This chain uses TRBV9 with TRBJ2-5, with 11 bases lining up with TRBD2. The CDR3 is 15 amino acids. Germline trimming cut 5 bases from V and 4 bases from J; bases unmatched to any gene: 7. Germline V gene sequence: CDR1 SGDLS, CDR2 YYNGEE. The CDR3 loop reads CASSLPLAGGETQYF. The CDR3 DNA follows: TGTGCCAGCAGTCTTCCTCTAGCGGGGGGAGAGACCCAGTACTTC.

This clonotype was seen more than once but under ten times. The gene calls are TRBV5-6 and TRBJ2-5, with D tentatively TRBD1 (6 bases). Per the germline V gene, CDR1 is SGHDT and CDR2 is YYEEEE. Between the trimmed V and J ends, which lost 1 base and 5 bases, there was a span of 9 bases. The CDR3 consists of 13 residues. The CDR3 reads CASSLMGAETQYF. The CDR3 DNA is TGTGCCAGCAGCTTGATGGGGGCGGAGACCCAGTACTTC.

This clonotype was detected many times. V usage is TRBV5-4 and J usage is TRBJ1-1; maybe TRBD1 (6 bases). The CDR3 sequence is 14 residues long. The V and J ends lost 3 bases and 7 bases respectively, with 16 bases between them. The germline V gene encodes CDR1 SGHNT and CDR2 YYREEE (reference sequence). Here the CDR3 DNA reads TGTGCCAGCAGCTCCCCCTCCGGGACAAATGAAGCTTTCTTT. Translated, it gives CASSSPSGTNEAFF. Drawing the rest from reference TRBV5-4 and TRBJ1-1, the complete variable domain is ETGVTQSPTHLIKTRGQQVTLRCSSQSGHNTVSWYQQALGQGPQFIFQYYREEENGRGNFPPRFSGLQFPNYSSELNVNALELDDSALYLCASSSPSGTNEAFFGQGTRLTVV.

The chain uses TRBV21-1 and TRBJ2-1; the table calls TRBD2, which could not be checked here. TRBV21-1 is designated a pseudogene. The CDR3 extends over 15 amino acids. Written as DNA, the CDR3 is TGTGCCAGCCTCCAGCGTAGCAGGGAGTACAATGAGCAGTTCTTC. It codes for CASLQRSREYNEQFF.

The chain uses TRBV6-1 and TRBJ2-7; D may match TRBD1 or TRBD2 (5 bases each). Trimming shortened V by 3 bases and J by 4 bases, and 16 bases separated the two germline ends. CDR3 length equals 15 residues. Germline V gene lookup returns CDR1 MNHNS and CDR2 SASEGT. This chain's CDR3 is CASSDTREFGYEQYV. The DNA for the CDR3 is TGTGCCAGCAGTGATACCAGGGAGTTCGGTTACGAGCAGTACGTC.

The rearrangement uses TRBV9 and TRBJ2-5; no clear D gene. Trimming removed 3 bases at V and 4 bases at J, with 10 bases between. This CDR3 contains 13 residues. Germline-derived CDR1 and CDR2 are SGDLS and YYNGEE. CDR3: CASSASSLETQYF. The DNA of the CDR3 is TGTGCCAGCAGCGCCTCTTCACTAGAGACCCAGTACTTC.

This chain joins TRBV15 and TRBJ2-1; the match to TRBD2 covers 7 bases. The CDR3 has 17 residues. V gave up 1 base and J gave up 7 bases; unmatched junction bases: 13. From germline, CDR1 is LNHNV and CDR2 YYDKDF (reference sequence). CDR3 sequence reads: CATSRVRRGIPLNEQFF. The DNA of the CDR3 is TGTGCCACCAGCAGAGTGCGGCGGGGGATCCCTCTAAATGAGCAGTTCTTC.

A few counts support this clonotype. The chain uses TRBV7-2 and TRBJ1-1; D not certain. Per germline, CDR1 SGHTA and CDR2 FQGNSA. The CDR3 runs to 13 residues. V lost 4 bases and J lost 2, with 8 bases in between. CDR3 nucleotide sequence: TGTGCCAGCAGCTCCAACATCAACACTGAAGCTTTCTTT. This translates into CASSSNINTEAFF.

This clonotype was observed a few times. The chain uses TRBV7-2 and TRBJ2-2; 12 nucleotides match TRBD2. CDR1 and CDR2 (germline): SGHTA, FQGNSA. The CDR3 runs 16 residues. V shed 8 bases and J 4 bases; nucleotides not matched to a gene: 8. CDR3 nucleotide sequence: TGTGCCAGCGGGCCTAGCGGGGGGGGAGTCACCGGGGAGCTGTTTTTT. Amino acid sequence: CASGPSGGGVTGELFF.

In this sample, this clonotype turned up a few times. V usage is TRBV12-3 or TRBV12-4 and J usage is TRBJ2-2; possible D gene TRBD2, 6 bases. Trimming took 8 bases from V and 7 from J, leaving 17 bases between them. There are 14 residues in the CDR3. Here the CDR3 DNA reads TGTGCCAGCCGCCTCCGGGTGGGGGGCGGGGAGCTGTTTTTT. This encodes CASRLRVGGGELFF.

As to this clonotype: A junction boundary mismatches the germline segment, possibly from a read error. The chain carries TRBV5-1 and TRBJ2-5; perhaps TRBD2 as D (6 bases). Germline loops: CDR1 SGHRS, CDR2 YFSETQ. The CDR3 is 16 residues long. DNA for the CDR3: TGCGCCAGAAGCTTTTTACCCGGGGGAAGTGGAGAGACCCAGTACTTC. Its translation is CARSFLPGGSGETQYF.

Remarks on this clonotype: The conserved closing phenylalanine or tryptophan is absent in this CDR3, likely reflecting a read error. The CDR3 nucleotides read TGTGCCAGCAGTTTTCGCAGGGCTCAGCCCCAGCATTCT. Protein: CASSFRRAQPQHS. The V call is TRBV27, the J call TRBJ1-5; tentatively, D is TRBD1 (5 bases). The CDR3 covers 13 residues. V lost 3 bases to trimming and J lost 6 bases, with 9 bases between them. The V gene's germline CDR1 is MNHEY and CDR2 SMNVEV (reference sequence).

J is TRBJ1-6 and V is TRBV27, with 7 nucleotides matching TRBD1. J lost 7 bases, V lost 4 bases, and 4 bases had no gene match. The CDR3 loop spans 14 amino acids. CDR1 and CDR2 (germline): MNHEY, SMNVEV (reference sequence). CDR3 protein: CASSWRQGNSPLHF. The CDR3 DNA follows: TGTGCCAGCAGTTGGAGACAGGGCAATTCACCCCTCCACTTT.

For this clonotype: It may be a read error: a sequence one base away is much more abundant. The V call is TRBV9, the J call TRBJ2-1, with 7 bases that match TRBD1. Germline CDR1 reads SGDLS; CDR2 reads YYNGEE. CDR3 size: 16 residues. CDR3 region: CASSRSNRGTYTEQFF. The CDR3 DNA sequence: TGTGCCAGCAGCCGATCAAACAGGGGCACCTACACTGAGCAGTTCTTC.

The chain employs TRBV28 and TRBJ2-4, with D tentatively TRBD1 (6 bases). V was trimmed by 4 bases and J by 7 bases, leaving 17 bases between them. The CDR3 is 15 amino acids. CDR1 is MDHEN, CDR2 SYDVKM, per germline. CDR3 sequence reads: CASSSEPAQGNIQYF. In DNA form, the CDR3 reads TGTGCCAGCAGTTCAGAACCGGCCCAGGGGAACATTCAGTACTTC.

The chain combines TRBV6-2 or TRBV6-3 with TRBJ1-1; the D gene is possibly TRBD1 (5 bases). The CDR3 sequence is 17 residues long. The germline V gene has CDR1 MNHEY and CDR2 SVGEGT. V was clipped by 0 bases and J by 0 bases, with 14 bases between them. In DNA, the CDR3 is TGTGCCAGCAGTTACTCGAGAGTTGGGGCTGTGAACACTGAAGCTTTCTTT. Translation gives CASSYSRVGAVNTEAFF.

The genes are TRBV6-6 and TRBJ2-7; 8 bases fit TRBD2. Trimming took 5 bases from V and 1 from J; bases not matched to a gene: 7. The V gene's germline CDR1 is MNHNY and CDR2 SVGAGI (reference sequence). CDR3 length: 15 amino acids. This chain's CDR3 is CASSRPGGMSYEQYF. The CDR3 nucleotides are TGTGCCAGCAGTCGCCCGGGGGGGATGTCCTACGAGCAGTACTTC.

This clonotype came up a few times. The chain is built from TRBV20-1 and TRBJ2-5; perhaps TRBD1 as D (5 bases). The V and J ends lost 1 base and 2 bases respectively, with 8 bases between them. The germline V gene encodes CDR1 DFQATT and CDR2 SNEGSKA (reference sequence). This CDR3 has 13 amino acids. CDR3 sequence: CSARVPGQETQYF. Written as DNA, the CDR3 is TGCAGTGCTAGAGTCCCAGGGCAAGAGACCCAGTACTTC.

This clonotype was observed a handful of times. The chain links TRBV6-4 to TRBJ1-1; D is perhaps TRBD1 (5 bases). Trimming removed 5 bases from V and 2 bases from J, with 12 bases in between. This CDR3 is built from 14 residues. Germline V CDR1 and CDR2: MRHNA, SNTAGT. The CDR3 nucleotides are TGTGCCAGCAGTAGACAGCCCGACAACACTGAAGCTTTCTTT. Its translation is CASSRQPDNTEAFF.

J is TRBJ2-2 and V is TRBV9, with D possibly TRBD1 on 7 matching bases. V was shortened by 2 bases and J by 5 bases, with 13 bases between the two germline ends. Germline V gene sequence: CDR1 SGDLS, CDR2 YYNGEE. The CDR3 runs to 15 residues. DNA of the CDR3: TGTGCCAGCAGCGTTCGACAGGGAGGAACCGGGGAGCTGTTTTTT. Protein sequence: CASSVRQGGTGELFF.

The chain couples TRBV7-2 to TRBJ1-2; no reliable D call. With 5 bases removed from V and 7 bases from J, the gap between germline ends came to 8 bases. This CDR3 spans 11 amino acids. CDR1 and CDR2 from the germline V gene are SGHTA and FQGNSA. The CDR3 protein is CASSLGIGYTF. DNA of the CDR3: TGTGCCAGCAGCCTTGGGATTGGCTACACCTTC.

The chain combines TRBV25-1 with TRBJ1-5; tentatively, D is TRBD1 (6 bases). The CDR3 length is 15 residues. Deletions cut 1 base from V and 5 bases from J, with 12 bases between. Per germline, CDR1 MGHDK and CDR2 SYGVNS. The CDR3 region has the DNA TGTGCCAGCAGTGAATTGGGGGCAGGAGATCAGCCCCAGCATTTT. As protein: CASSELGAGDQPQHF.

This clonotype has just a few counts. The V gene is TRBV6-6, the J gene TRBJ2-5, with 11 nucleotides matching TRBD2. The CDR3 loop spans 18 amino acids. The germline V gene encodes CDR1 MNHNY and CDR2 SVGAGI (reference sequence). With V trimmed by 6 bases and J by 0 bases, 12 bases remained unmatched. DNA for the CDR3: TGTGCCAGCAGCCCCGGGACTAGCGGAAAACCATACCAAGAGACCCAGTACTTC. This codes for CASSPGTSGKPYQETQYF.